This entry concerns a single T cell receptor beta chain. This specimen comes from a study of blood T cell repertoires in COVID-19. In the study overall: Samples came from the United States, Italy and Spain, spanning acute and convalescent COVID-19. Sources were T cells, B-cell-depleted T cells, or PBMCs; the material itself was cDNA or gDNA.

The CDR3 is 12 amino acids. V shed 9 bases and J shed 6 bases, with 14 bases lying between them. Per the germline V gene, CDR1 is MNHEY and CDR2 is SVGAGI. As originally analysed: Researchers report that nucleated cell counts were estimated from reference gene primer amplification. The repertoire was sequenced with immunoSEQ multiplex PCR; TCRdb's copy has only in-frame clones and lacks some. For V, J and clone size, that table is used; D and trimming come from the DNA. The sample holds a few hundred thousand clones, around four fifths seen once. This receptor was identified in a man between 60 and 75 years old with acute or convalescent COVID-19. The rearrangement uses TRBV6-5 and TRBJ1-1, with TRBD1 as a possible D gene (5 bases). Sequences were obtained from peripheral blood. CDR3 DNA sequence: TGTGCCAGTAGGGGCCCGAGTCCTGAAGCTTTCTTT. Amino acid sequence: CASRGPSPEAFF.